One and the same sample provided the 15 T cell receptor beta chains below, sequenced in a study of T cell responses to AZD1222 COVID-19 vaccine. Profiled with immunoSEQ multiplex PCR; TCRdb holds only in-frame clones, not every one. The sample contains about 140,000 clones, 70% to 90% of which appear only once. The sequenced sample was peripheral blood, obtained on day 0 of AZD1222 vaccination. These receptors all come from an adult in good health.

This chain uses TRBV7-3 with TRBJ2-1; 10 nucleotides line up with TRBD2. Germline CDR1 is SGHTA and CDR2 is FQGTGA. V shed 1 base, J shed 4 bases, and the junction held 7 bases outside the gene matches. The CDR3 is 17 residues long. The CDR3 region has the DNA TGTGCCAGCAGCTTAAATGGCCTAGCGGGGGCGTACAATGAGCAGTTCTTC. Translated: CASSLNGLAGAYNEQFF. The complete variable domain, with remaining parts taken from reference TRBV7-3 and TRBJ2-1, reads GAGVSQTPSNKVTEKGKYVELRCDPISGHTALYWYRQSLGQGPEFLIYFQGTGAADDSGLPNDRFFAVRPEGSVSTLKIQRTERGDSAVYLCASSLNGLAGAYNEQFFGPGTRLTVL.

The J gene is TRBJ2-1, the V gene TRBV9; the D call may be TRBD1 or TRBD2 (5 bases each). Germline V CDR1 and CDR2: SGDLS, YYNGEE. Trimming took 2 bases from V and 6 from J, leaving 15 bases between them. This CDR3 contains 15 residues. The CDR3 loop reads CASSVDGTTGNEQFF. In nucleotides, the CDR3 is TGTGCCAGCAGCGTTGACGGGACCACGGGCAATGAGCAGTTCTTC.

The rearrangement uses TRBV5-1 and TRBJ2-1, with D hard to call. V was clipped by 2 bases and J by 10 bases, with 10 bases between them. The CDR3 is 12 residues long. Germline lookup yields CDR1 SGHRS and CDR2 YFSETQ. The DNA of the CDR3 is TGCGCCAGCAGCTTCTCCCATGGGGAGCAGTTCTTC. It codes for CASSFSHGEQFF.

The chain recombines TRBV19 with TRBJ1-3; D is unresolved. Germline CDR1 LNHDA, CDR2 SQIVND (reference sequence). The CDR3 is 14 residues long. Trimming removed 7 bases at V and 0 bases at J, with 10 bases between. CDR3 sequence: CASMDGASGNTIYF. In DNA, the CDR3 is TGTGCCAGTATGGACGGAGCCTCTGGAAACACCATATATTTT.

V gene TRBV19 combines with J gene TRBJ1-1, with D possibly matching TRBD1 (5 bases). The CDR3 is made up of 14 amino acids. The germline V gene has CDR1 LNHDA and CDR2 SQIVND (reference sequence). Trimming cost V 7 bases and J 9 bases, with 21 bases left between them. The CDR3 nucleotides are TGTGCCAGTACCCCGGGACCAGGGACTTCACAAGCTTTCTTT. Translating gives CASTPGPGTSQAFF.

This clone was observed once. The CDR3 sequence: CASRAPGRKGGTEAFF. CDR3 sequence (DNA): TGCGCCAGCAGGGCTCCAGGGAGGAAAGGGGGAACTGAAGCTTTCTTT. V usage is TRBV4-1 and J usage is TRBJ1-1; possibly TRBD1 for D (6 bases). CDR3 length: 16 residues. Germline V CDR1 and CDR2: MGHRA, YSYEKL. The V gene lost 6 bases and the J gene lost 5 bases, with 22 bases spanning the gap.

This rearrangement joins TRBV29-1 to TRBJ2-1, with TRBD2 matching 16 bases. CDR3 size: 15 residues. The V and J ends lost 6 bases and 7 bases, in that order; junction bases with no gene match: 6. The germline CDR1 and CDR2 sequences are SQVTM and ANQGSEA. The CDR3 reads CSVGTSGRAGNEQFF. Written as DNA, the CDR3 is TGCAGCGTCGGGACTAGCGGGAGGGCCGGTAATGAGCAGTTCTTC.

The genes are TRBV29-1 and TRBJ1-2; 10 bases match TRBD1. Trimming removed 0 bases from V and 1 base from J; junction bases left unmatched: 8. The CDR3 consists of 17 residues. Germline V gene lookup returns CDR1 SQVTM and CDR2 ANQGSEA. The DNA for the CDR3 is TGCAGCGTTGAAGACCCCGGGACAGGGGCTTTTAACTATGGCTACACCTTC. Its translation is CSVEDPGTGAFNYGYTF.

This chain joins TRBV28 and TRBJ1-1; weak D call: TRBD1 (5 bases). V was pared by 4 bases and J by 6 bases, with 12 bases between. The CDR3 is 13 amino acids. Looked up from germline, CDR1 is MDHEN and CDR2 is SYDVKM. The CDR3 is CASSSPGRAEAFF. The CDR3 DNA reads TGTGCCAGCAGTTCTCCTGGCAGGGCTGAAGCTTTCTTT.

This clone has just a few counts. The chain joins TRBV23-1 to TRBJ2-7; D assignment may be TRBD1 or TRBD2 (5 bases each). TRBV23-1 is reported as an ORF; its role is uncertain. The V end was cut by 4 bases, the J end by 0 bases, with 16 bases between. The CDR3 totals 16 residues. The CDR3 loop reads CASSPPGTLFSYEQYF. DNA of the CDR3: TGCGCCAGCAGTCCCCCCGGGACCCTCTTCTCCTACGAGCAGTACTTC.

This sequence joins TRBV3-1 (or the pseudogene TRBV3-2) and TRBJ2-5; 12 bases line up with TRBD2. Germline V lookup: CDR1 LGHDT, CDR2 YNNKEL (reference sequence). The length of the CDR3 is 21 residues. V was pared by 0 bases and J by 4 bases, with 18 bases of the junction left unmatched. The CDR3 sequence is CASSQDNVSASGRAVRETQYF. DNA for the CDR3: TGTGCCAGCAGCCAAGATAATGTTTCCGCTAGCGGGAGGGCCGTTCGAGAGACCCAGTACTTC.

The gene calls are TRBV6-1 and TRBJ2-7; D remains unclear. From germline, CDR1 is MNHNS and CDR2 SASEGT. The CDR3 is made up of 13 amino acids. Trimming shortened V by 1 base and J by 3 bases, and 7 bases separated the two germline ends. The CDR3 protein is CASSEGHFYEQYF. The CDR3 DNA sequence: TGTGCCAGCAGTGAAGGCCATTTCTACGAGCAGTACTTC.

The rearrangement links TRBV24-1 to TRBJ1-4; 12 bases are shared with TRBD1. The germline gives CDR1 KGHDR, CDR2 SFDVKD. After removal of 4 bases from V and 5 bases from J, the junction contained 7 bases not matched to a gene. The CDR3 loop spans 17 amino acids. For the CDR3, the DNA is TGTGCCACCAGTGAGGGGGGGACAGGGGGCCGGAATGAAAAACTGTTTTTT. Its translation is CATSEGGTGGRNEKLFF.

J is TRBJ1-2 and V is TRBV6-6; D uncertain. V dropped 10 bases and J dropped 8 bases, with 11 bases sitting between them. This CDR3 spans 10 amino acids. Per germline, CDR1 MNHNY and CDR2 SVGAGI (reference sequence). The CDR3 sequence: CATYFLGYTF. The CDR3 DNA reads TGTGCCACCTATTTCTTGGGCTACACCTTC.

The chain employs TRBV2 and TRBJ1-2; D gene uncertain. V lost 4 bases, J lost 0 bases, and 12 bases lay in between. Germline CDR1 and CDR2: SNHLY and FYNNEI. This CDR3 has 15 amino acids. CDR3 loop: CASSVAYLANYGYTF. CDR3 bases: TGTGCCAGCAGTGTTGCGTACTTAGCTAACTATGGCTACACCTTC.